Given below is one T cell receptor beta chain in context. Its antigen is as yet unknown. These data originate in a study of PD-1 blockade in classical Hodgkin lymphoma. Findings and limits, study-wide: Partial responders and progressors had significantly lower baseline TCR diversity.

Every patient experienced relapse after autologous stem cell transplantation, and brentuximab vedotin exposure varied. Method: immunoSEQ multiplex PCR; TCRdb's copy keeps in-frame clones and lacks some. The table shows around 66,000 clones, with 75% to 90% occurring only once. The germline gives CDR1 MNHEY, CDR2 SMNVEV (reference sequence). The V and J ends lost 9 bases and 5 bases, in that order; junction bases with no gene match: 5. The CDR3 covers 14 residues. This chain joins TRBV27 and TRBJ2-1, with TRBD2 identical over 12 bases. This TCR was sampled from a human donor with classical Hodgkin lymphoma. Sequences were derived from peripheral blood mononuclear cells (PBMCs), sampled at baseline. The CDR3, as DNA: TGTGCCAGTGCACTAGCGGGGGGAGACAATGAGCAGTTCTTC. Protein: CASALAGGDNEQFF.